The rows below give T cell receptor beta chains drawn from one sample of a study of cytomegalovirus exposure and HLA in healthy donors. Method: immunoSEQ multiplex PCR; TCRdb's copy keeps in-frame clones and lacks some. The table lists some 110,000 clones, approximately 86% of them singletons. Sequencing was done on a sample of PBMCs. All receptors derive from a woman aged 18-29 years in good health and CMV-seropositive. Both conserved end residues are part of each CDR3. The order of the fields is D gene, V gene, J gene, CDR3 length, clone size, CDR3 DNA, CDR3 protein. D genes are given only for firm matches. Clone size is not always given. Where it is, it says once, few, many or a class for expanded clones.

TRBD2	TRBV27	TRBJ2-1	17	-	TGTGCCAGCAGTTTCGGTAGCGGGAGGGCTATATACAATGAGCAGTTCTTC	CASSFGSGRAIYNEQFF
TRBD2	TRBV5-6	TRBJ2-7	17	-	TGTGCCAGCAGCTTGGGAGCGGGAGGGAATTTGGCACCCGAGCAGTACTTC	CASSLGAGGNLAPEQYF
-	TRBV6-1	TRBJ1-5	13	-	TGTGCCAGCAGTCCCCAGGGCAATCAGCCCCAGCATTTT	CASSPQGNQPQHF
TRBD1	TRBV6-6	TRBJ2-7	16	-	TGTGCCAGCAGTTACTCTCCCGGGACAGGGCGTTACGAGCAGTACTTC	CASSYSPGTGRYEQYF
-	TRBV2	TRBJ1-5	12	-	TGTGCCAGTCAGAATAGCAATCAGCCCCAGCATTTT	CASQNSNQPQHF
TRBD1	TRBV5-1	TRBJ1-4	15	once	TGCGCCAGCAGCTTGGGGGGGACAGTGGATGAAAAACTGTTTTTT	CASSLGGTVDEKLFF
TRBD2	TRBV27	TRBJ2-1	16	-	TGTGCCAGCAGACCCTCTCTAGCGGGGGCCATCAATGAGCAGTTCTTC	CASRPSLAGAINEQFF
-	TRBV11-3	TRBJ2-5	14	-	TGTGCCAGCAGCTTAGCCAAGCTACAAGAGACCCAGTACTTC	CASSLAKLQETQYF
TRBD2	TRBV10-1	TRBJ2-1	15	-	TGCGCCAGCAGTCGGGCGGGAGGAGGCATGAGTGAGCAGTTCTTC	CASSRAGGGMSEQFF
TRBD1	TRBV5-5	TRBJ2-7	16	-	TGTGCCAGCAGCTTCGGTTTGACAGGGGGATCCTACGAGCAGTACTTC	CASSFGLTGGSYEQYF
TRBD1	TRBV10-3	TRBJ1-2	15	-	TGTGCCATCAGTGAGCAGGGGGCAAGGAACTATGGCTACACCTTC	CAISEQGARNYGYTF
-	TRBV18	TRBJ2-2	12	-	TGTGCCAGCTCACCCGGGGACGGGGAGCTGTTTTTT	CASSPGDGELFF
TRBD1	TRBV7-8	TRBJ1-3	14	-	TGTGCCAGCAGCTTAGAGGGGGCGCCGGACACCATATATTTT	CASSLEGAPDTIYF
-	TRBV27	TRBJ2-1	14	-	TGTGCCAGCAGTTTATATCTGGGCGCGGGTGAGCAGTTCTTC	CASSLYLGAGEQFF
-	TRBV28	TRBJ2-5	24	-	TGTGCCAGCAGTTTATGCGGCGACCCCGCCGGGGAGGAACTAGCCCATAACCCTTACGAGACCCAGTACTTC	CASSLCGDPAGEELAHNPYETQYF
-	TRBV5-8	TRBJ2-1	14	-	TGTGCCAGCAGCCTTGTGCGTTCCTACAATGAGCAGTTCTTC	CASSLVRSYNEQFF
-	TRBV7-2	TRBJ2-1	14	-	TGTGCCAGCAGACGACCGACGGGCTACAATGAGCAGTTCTTC	CASRRPTGYNEQFF
TRBD1	TRBV10-3	TRBJ1-4	15	-	TGTGCCATCAGCAGGGGGCCGGGCACTAATGAAAAACTGTTTTTT	CAISRGPGTNEKLFF